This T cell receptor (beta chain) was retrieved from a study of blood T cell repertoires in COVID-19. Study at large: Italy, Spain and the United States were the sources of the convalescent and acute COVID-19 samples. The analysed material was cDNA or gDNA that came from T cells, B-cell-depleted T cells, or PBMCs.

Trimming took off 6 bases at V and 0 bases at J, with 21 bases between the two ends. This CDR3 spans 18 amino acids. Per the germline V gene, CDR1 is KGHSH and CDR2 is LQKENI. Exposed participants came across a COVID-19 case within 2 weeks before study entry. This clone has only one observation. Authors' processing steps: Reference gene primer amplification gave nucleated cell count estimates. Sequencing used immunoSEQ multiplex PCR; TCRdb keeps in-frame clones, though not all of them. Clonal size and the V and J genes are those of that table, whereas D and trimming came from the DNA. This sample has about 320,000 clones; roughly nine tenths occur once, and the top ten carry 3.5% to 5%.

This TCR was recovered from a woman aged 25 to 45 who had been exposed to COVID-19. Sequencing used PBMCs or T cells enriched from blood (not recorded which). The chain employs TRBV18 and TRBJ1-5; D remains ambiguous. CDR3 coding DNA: TGTGCCAGCTCTCTCCGGCGGGCAGGCGATTATAGCAATCAGCCCCAGCATTTT. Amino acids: CASSLRRAGDYSNQPQHF.